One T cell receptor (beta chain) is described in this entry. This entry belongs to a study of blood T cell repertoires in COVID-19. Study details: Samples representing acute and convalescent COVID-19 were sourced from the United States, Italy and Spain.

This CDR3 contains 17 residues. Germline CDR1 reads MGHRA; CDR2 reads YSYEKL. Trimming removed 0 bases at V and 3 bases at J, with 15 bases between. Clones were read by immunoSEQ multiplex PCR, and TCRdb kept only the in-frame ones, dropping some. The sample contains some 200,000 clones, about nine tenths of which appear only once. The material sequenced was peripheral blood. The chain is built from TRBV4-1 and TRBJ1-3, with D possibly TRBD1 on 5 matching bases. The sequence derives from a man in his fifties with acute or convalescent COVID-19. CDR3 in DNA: TGCGCCAGCAGCCAAGAACAAGAGACAGTCAGTGGAAACACCATATATTTT. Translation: CASSQEQETVSGNTIYF.